This TCR beta chain was found in a study of control samples from healthy donors and cancer patients. Sequenced by immunoSEQ multiplex PCR; TCRdb stores in-frame clones only, minus some. This repertoire shows around 90,000 clones, more than 75% found once; its top ten account for roughly 2%. There are 15 residues in the CDR3. Per germline, CDR1 SGHTA and CDR2 FQGTGA. With V trimmed by 2 bases and J by 5 bases, 4 bases remained unmatched. This receptor was taken from a middle-aged woman in good health. This sequence joins TRBV7-3 and TRBJ2-1, with 9 bases lining up with TRBD2. The sequenced material came from blood. The CDR3 sequence: CASSLGTSPNNEQFF. CDR3 DNA: TGTGCCAGCAGCTTAGGGACTAGCCCTAACAATGAGCAGTTCTTC.